A selection of T cell receptor beta chains follows, all from one sample in a study of spatial heterogeneity in lung cancer. TCRdb independently ran MiXCR on the 5' RACE reads; one entry per CDR3 protein. The sample consists of approximately 10,000 distinct CDR3 sequences, roughly 20% of them appearing once. The sample consisted of PBMCs, taken at follow-up. These receptors all stem from a male donor with early-stage non-small cell lung cancer. Both conserved end residues are part of each CDR3. The order of the fields is V gene, D gene, CDR3 length, J gene, clone size, CDR3 protein, CDR3 DNA. D genes are given only for firm matches. The size of a clone is reported for some rows only, either as once, few or many, or as a class for expanded clones.

TRBV7-2,TRBD1,14,TRBJ2-7,few,CASSPDRVSYEQYF,TGTGCCAGCAGCCCGGACAGGGTCTCCTACGAGCAGTACTTC
TRBV24-1,.,13,TRBJ2-3,many,CATSDARGDTQYF,TGTGCCACCAGTGATGCCCGGGGAGATACGCAGTATTTT
TRBV5-1,TRBD1,16,TRBJ1-5,.,CASSVGGTGRNQPQHF,TGCGCCAGCAGCGTAGGCGGGACAGGGAGGAATCAGCCCCAGCATTTT
TRBV20-1,.,16,TRBJ2-3,.,CSAKGVIAGAPDTQYF,TGCAGCGCTAAGGGGGTGATCGCGGGAGCCCCAGATACGCAGTATTTT
TRBV20-1,TRBD1,12,TRBJ2-1,.,CSVGQGDNEQFF,TGCAGTGTGGGGCAGGGGGACAATGAGCAGTTCTTC
TRBV9,TRBD2,14,TRBJ2-7,.,CASNPSGASYEQYF,TGTGCCAGCAACCCTAGCGGGGCTTCCTACGAGCAGTACTTC
TRBV29-1,.,13,TRBJ1-1,.,CSTARGPNTEAFF,TGCAGCACGGCCAGGGGACCGAACACTGAAGCTTTCTTT
TRBV20-1,TRBD1,12,TRBJ1-3,few,CSAQGQGDTIYF,TGCAGTGCCCAGGGACAGGGAGACACCATATATTTT
TRBV24-1,.,14,TRBJ2-5,.,CATSESGFQETQYF,TGTGCCACCAGTGAGTCGGGGTTCCAAGAGACCCAGTACTTC
TRBV27,.,15,TRBJ1-1,many,CASSLSQSMNTEAFF,TGTGCCAGCAGTTTATCACAGTCTATGAACACTGAAGCTTTCTTT
TRBV27,TRBD1,14,TRBJ2-7,many,CASRWTGGAHEQYF,TGTGCCAGCAGGTGGACAGGGGGGGCCCACGAGCAGTACTTC
TRBV29-1,.,13,TRBJ1-1,.,CSFNRDQNTEAFF,TGCAGCTTTAACAGGGACCAGAACACTGAAGCTTTCTTT
TRBV20-1,.,13,TRBJ1-2,few,CSARGLLLGGYTF,TGCAGTGCTAGGGGTTTGTTATTAGGTGGCTACACCTTC
TRBV11-1,TRBD1,14,TRBJ1-2,once,CASSIRQGLGGYTF,TGTGCCAGCAGCATCCGACAGGGGCTAGGAGGCTACACCTTC
TRBV5-5,.,17,TRBJ2-7,many,CASSSSREVTPFNEQYF,TGTGCCAGCAGCTCCTCCAGGGAGGTGACCCCTTTCAACGAGCAGTACTTC
TRBV10-2,.,17,TRBJ1-3,many,CASSPPSSAGGGNTIYF,TGCGCCAGCTCCCCGCCTTCATCGGCCGGCGGGGGAAACACCATATATTTT
TRBV20-1,TRBD2,17,TRBJ2-3,.,CSFPTSRLAGERDTQYF,TGCAGTTTCCCCACCTCCCGACTAGCGGGAGAGAGAGATACGCAGTATTTT
TRBV12-5,TRBD1,19,TRBJ2-6,many,CASGLRWGQGTSGANVLTF,TGTGCTAGTGGATTACGCTGGGGACAGGGAACCTCTGGGGCCAACGTCCTGACTTTC
TRBV30,.,12,TRBJ2-2,many,CAWSALSGELFF,TGTGCCTGGTCTGCCCTCTCCGGGGAGCTGTTTTTT
TRBV5-1,TRBD1,13,TRBJ2-5,many,CATKDRLQETQYF,TGCGCCACCAAGGACAGGCTACAAGAGACCCAGTACTTC
TRBV28,.,14,TRBJ2-7,many,CASSLDSLSYEQYF,TGTGCCAGCAGTTTAGACAGTCTCTCCTACGAGCAGTACTTC
TRBV18,.,14,TRBJ1-1,.,CASSRGAVNTEAFF,TGTGCCAGCTCACGTGGGGCGGTGAACACTGAAGCTTTCTTT
TRBV28,TRBD2,14,TRBJ2-5,.,CASSFLTSIETQYF,TGTGCCAGCAGTTTCTTGACTAGCATAGAGACCCAGTACTTC
TRBV29-1,.,11,TRBJ2-7,many,CSASSPYEQYF,TGCAGCGCCTCCTCCCCCTACGAGCAGTACTTC
TRBV4-1,.,14,TRBJ2-7,.,CASSHGREFYEQYF,TGCGCCAGCAGCCACGGCAGGGAATTCTACGAGCAGTACTTC
TRBV11-2,.,15,TRBJ2-1,.,CASSLGLRAFGEQFF,TGTGCCAGCAGCTTAGGTTTGCGGGCTTTTGGTGAGCAGTTCTTC
TRBV4-3,TRBD1,16,TRBJ2-1,few,CASSPQPGQPSAEQFF,TGCGCCAGCAGCCCCCAGCCGGGACAGCCTTCAGCTGAGCAGTTCTTC
TRBV28,.,15,TRBJ2-4,few,CASSLDRQIGNIQYF,TGTGCCAGCAGTTTAGACCGTCAAATCGGTAACATTCAGTACTTC
TRBV12-3/TRBV12-4,TRBD1,15,TRBJ1-6,many,CASSTQGAVNSPLHF,TGTGCCAGCAGTACCCAGGGGGCGGTTAATTCACCCCTCCACTTT
TRBV6-5,TRBD2,19,TRBJ2-2,many,CASSYQWLAGAEWTGELFF,TGTGCCAGCAGTTACCAATGGCTAGCGGGAGCGGAATGGACCGGGGAGCTGTTTTTT
TRBV19,.,17,TRBJ1-1,many,CASSITGNSHAPAEAFF,TGTGCCAGTAGTATAACGGGGAATTCCCATGCTCCAGCTGAAGCTTTCTTT
TRBV7-2,TRBD1,17,TRBJ2-2,many,CASSRNRPGQGTGELFF,TGTGCCAGCAGCCGGAACAGACCCGGACAGGGAACCGGGGAGCTGTTTTTT
TRBV29-1,TRBD2,15,TRBJ2-3,.,CSVLTSGTGTDTQYF,TGCAGCGTTCTGACTAGCGGGACGGGGACAGATACGCAGTATTTT
TRBV5-1,TRBD1,16,TRBJ2-6,medium-sized,CASSHTGVSGANVLTF,TGCGCCAGCAGCCATACAGGGGTCTCTGGGGCCAACGTCCTGACTTTC
TRBV12-3/TRBV12-4,.,16,TRBJ2-3,many,CASSFEGGPSTDTQYF,TGTGCCAGCAGTTTTGAGGGGGGGCCAAGCACAGATACGCAGTATTTT
TRBV5-1,.,11,TRBJ2-5,medium-sized,CASSLRETQYF,TGCGCCAGCAGCTTGCGAGAGACCCAGTACTTC
TRBV12-3/TRBV12-4,.,14,TRBJ1-1,many,CASSLRGGVTEAFF,TGTGCCAGCAGTTTAAGAGGGGGGGTCACTGAAGCTTTCTTT
TRBV6-5,TRBD1,14,TRBJ1-4,medium-sized,CASSYGTGYEKLFF,TGTGCCAGCAGTTACGGGACAGGGTATGAAAAACTGTTTTTT
TRBV20-1,TRBD1,13,TRBJ1-1,few,CSATGQYIAEAFF,TGCAGTGCTACGGGACAGTACATCGCTGAAGCTTTCTTT
TRBV3-1,.,14,TRBJ2-1,few,CASSQVPGYNEQFF,TGTGCCAGCAGCCAAGTACCAGGGTACAATGAGCAGTTCTTC
TRBV25-1,.,11,TRBJ2-5,medium-sized,CASSEGETQYF,TGTGCCAGCAGCGAAGGGGAGACCCAGTACTTC
TRBV20-1,TRBD1,13,TRBJ1-2,many,CSATTGGVYGYTF,TGCAGTGCTACGACAGGGGGCGTCTATGGCTACACCTTC
TRBV3-1,.,14,TRBJ1-1,few,CASSQDGRITEAFF,TGTGCCAGCAGCCAAGATGGCAGGATTACTGAAGCTTTCTTT
TRBV20-1,TRBD1,13,TRBJ2-7,many,CRGAGTGGYEQYF,TGCAGGGGTGCCGGGACAGGGGGCTACGAGCAGTACTTC
TRBV24-1,.,15,TRBJ2-1,few,CATSDAGLPYNEQFF,TGTGCCACCAGTGACGCGGGACTGCCATACAATGAGCAGTTCTTC
TRBV10-1,.,14,TRBJ2-3,medium-sized,CASSESRGADTQYF,TGCGCCAGCAGTGAGTCCAGGGGTGCAGATACGCAGTATTTT
TRBV3-1,.,16,TRBJ1-6,.,CASSQEKDLRNSPLYF,TGTGCCAGCAGCCAAGAGAAGGACCTGAGAAATTCACCCCTCTACTTT
TRBV10-3,TRBD2,15,TRBJ2-5,few,CAIKGTSGDQETQYF,TGTGCCATCAAGGGAACTAGCGGGGACCAAGAGACCCAGTACTTC
TRBV7-9,.,14,TRBJ1-1,.,CASSLALGATEAFF,TGTGCCAGCAGCTTAGCGCTTGGGGCCACTGAAGCTTTCTTT
TRBV6-2/TRBV6-3,.,14,TRBJ1-4,many,CASSYSGRGEKLFF,TGTGCCAGCAGTTACTCGGGAAGAGGGGAAAAACTGTTTTTT
TRBV15,TRBD1,14,TRBJ1-1,medium-sized,CATGHRGRITEAFF,TGTGCCACCGGGCACAGGGGGAGGATCACTGAAGCTTTCTTT
TRBV5-1,.,15,TRBJ2-7,few,CASTNGQLSSYEQYF,TGCGCCAGCACTAATGGACAGCTGAGCTCCTACGAGCAGTACTTC
TRBV12-3/TRBV12-4,.,16,TRBJ2-1,.,CASAPRAAGHYNEQFF,TGTGCCAGCGCTCCTCGAGCGGCGGGGCACTACAATGAGCAGTTCTTC
TRBV6-2/TRBV6-3,.,15,TRBJ2-6,many,CASSPGGSGANVLTF,TGTGCCAGCAGTCCTGGGGGATCTGGGGCCAACGTCCTGACTTTC
TRBV10-2,TRBD1,15,TRBJ1-2,medium-sized,CASTAPGQGALGYTF,TGCGCCAGCACCGCTCCGGGACAGGGGGCGCTTGGCTACACCTTC
TRBV29-1,.,12,TRBJ1-1,.,CSVVGFDTEAFF,TGCAGCGTTGTAGGGTTCGACACTGAAGCTTTCTTT
TRBV12-3/TRBV12-4,.,17,TRBJ2-2,many,CASTTPVLGANTGELFF,TGTGCCAGCACGACACCCGTATTGGGGGCGAACACCGGGGAGCTGTTTTTT
TRBV7-2,.,12,TRBJ2-5,.,CASSLRRETQYF,TGTGCCAGCAGCCTCCGGCGCGAGACCCAGTACTTC
TRBV28,.,14,TRBJ1-4,many,CASSPSPADEKLFF,TGTGCCAGCAGCCCGAGCCCCGCGGATGAAAAACTGTTTTTT